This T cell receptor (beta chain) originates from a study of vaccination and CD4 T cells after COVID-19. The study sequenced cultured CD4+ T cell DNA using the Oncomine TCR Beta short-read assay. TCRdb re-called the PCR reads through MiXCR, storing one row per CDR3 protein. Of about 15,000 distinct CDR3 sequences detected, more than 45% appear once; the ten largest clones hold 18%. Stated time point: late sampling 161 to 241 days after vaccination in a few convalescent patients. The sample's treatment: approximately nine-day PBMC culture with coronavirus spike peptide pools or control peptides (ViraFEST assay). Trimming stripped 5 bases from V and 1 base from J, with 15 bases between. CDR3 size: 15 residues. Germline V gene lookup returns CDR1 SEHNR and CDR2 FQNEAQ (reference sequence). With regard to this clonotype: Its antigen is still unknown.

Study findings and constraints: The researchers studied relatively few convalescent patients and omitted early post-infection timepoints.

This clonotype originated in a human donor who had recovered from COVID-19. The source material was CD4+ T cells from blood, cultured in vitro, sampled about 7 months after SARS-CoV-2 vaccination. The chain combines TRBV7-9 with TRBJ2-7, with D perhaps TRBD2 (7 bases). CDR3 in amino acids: CASSTGGARSYEQYF. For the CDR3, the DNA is TGTGCCAGCAGCACGGGGGGCGCTAGGTCCTACGAGCAGTACTTC.